The clone carrying this TCR beta chain was picked up many times. Antigen unknown. This record belongs to a study of T cell repertoires in cytomegalovirus infection. Study overall: Public signatures in TCR beta pointed to CMV infection and matching HLA type. Study findings and constraints: The study identified carriers of CMV plus the relevant HLA from cumulative public TCR beta family frequency. HLA-C-restricted TCR beta clonotypes specific for CMV led the ex vivo response.

This CDR3 has 15 residues. CDR1 and CDR2 (germline): MNHEY, SMNVEV (reference sequence). V lost 6 bases, J lost 7 bases, and 8 bases stayed unmatched. TCRdb fed the reads into MiXCR, producing one record per CDR3 protein. The table has hundreds of thousands of distinct CDR3 sequences, almost 30% seen once. The V call is TRBV27, the J call TRBJ2-1; TRBD1 matches at 11 bases. The receptor was derived from a human donor in good health (CMV status not recorded). Some clones in this sample may be carry-over from other donors' samples. Specimen: cultured PBMCs, collected from culture after CMV antigen stimulation. The CDR3 bases are TGTGCCAGCAGGAACCCGGGACAGGGGGGAAATGAGCAGTTCTTC. Translation gives CASRNPGQGGNEQFF.